These T cell receptor beta chains were read from a single sample in a study of response to subunit inactivated influenza vaccine. TCRdb used MiXCR to reprocess the RT-PCR reads, holding one entry per CDR3 protein. The sample has around 520,000 distinct CDR3 sequences, approximately 12% seen once. This specimen consisted of PBMCs from blood, obtained on the day of vaccination. Every receptor here comes from a man in his fifties or sixties who received an inactivated influenza vaccine. Both conserved end residues are part of each CDR3. Each record gives: D gene, V gene, J gene, clone size, CDR3 DNA, CDR3 protein. A D gene is named only where the DNA matches it firmly. Size is omitted from some rows. Given values are once, few, many or a class for expanded clones.

>.|TRBV7-2|TRBJ2-7|many
TGTGCCAGCAGCTTAGTGGGAGACGAGCAGTACTTC
CASSLVGDEQYF
>.|TRBV7-2|TRBJ2-3|few
TGTGCCAGCAGCTTAGAGGTGGCGGGGCTTTCAGATACGCAGTATTTT
CASSLEVAGLSDTQYF
>.|TRBV28|TRBJ1-5|few
TGTGCCAGCAGTAGAGTTAGCGGACAGCCCCAGCATTTT
CASSRVSGQPQHF
>.|TRBV28|TRBJ2-7|.
TGTGCCAGCAGACCAGGACAGTGGAGCTACGAGCAGTACTTC
CASRPGQWSYEQYF
>TRBD2|TRBV4-2|TRBJ2-1|.
TGTGCCAGCAGCCAAACGGGGGGGCTGAATGAGCAGTTCTTC
CASSQTGGLNEQFF
>TRBD1|TRBV12-3/TRBV12-4|TRBJ2-3|.
TGTGCCAGCAGTCGGACAGGCATTAGCACAGATACGCAGTATTTT
CASSRTGISTDTQYF
>.|TRBV5-1|TRBJ2-1|few
TGCGCCAGCAGCTTGGCCGGAGCCCAGGTGCAGTTCTTC
CASSLAGAQVQFF
>.|TRBV12-3/TRBV12-4|TRBJ2-1|many
TGTGCCAGCAGCAAGGCAGGGGGGCAAGGTGAGCAGTTCTTC
CASSKAGGQGEQFF
>TRBD1|TRBV6-2/TRBV6-3|TRBJ2-7|many
TGTGCCAGCAGGATCACCCCCCAGGGGGCTCCCTACGAGCAGTACTTC
CASRITPQGAPYEQYF
>.|TRBV25-1|TRBJ2-7|few
TGTGCCAGTACCGGGACACCGCAGTACTTC
CASTGTPQYF
>TRBD2|TRBV6-2/TRBV6-3|TRBJ2-1|few
TGTGCCAGCAGTTACTCCCCTCATTCTAGCGGGGCGACGCATGAGCAGTTCTTC
CASSYSPHSSGATHEQFF
>TRBD2|TRBV7-2|TRBJ2-2|few
TGTGCCAGCAGCAACTCGGGACTAGCGGCCGGGGAGCTGTTTTTT
CASSNSGLAAGELFF
>.|TRBV5-1|TRBJ2-3|few
TGCGCCAGCAGCTTGGGGCAAAAAGATACGCAGTATTTT
CASSLGQKDTQYF
>TRBD1|TRBV28|TRBJ2-7|many
TGTGCCAGCCTAGGGACAGGAAGCTCCTACGAGCAGTACTTC
CASLGTGSSYEQYF
>.|TRBV6-5|TRBJ1-1|few
TGTGCCAGCAGTTACTACTCAGAGAACACTGAAGCTTTCTTT
CASSYYSENTEAFF
>.|TRBV5-5|TRBJ1-2|many
TGTGCCAGCAGCTTGGGTATAGGAGTAACCGGCTACACCTTC
CASSLGIGVTGYTF
>.|TRBV5-1|TRBJ1-6|many
TGCGCCAGCAGCCTTCGGGACAATGATAATTCACCCCTCCACTTT
CASSLRDNDNSPLHF
>.|TRBV6-2/TRBV6-3|TRBJ2-3|few
TGTGCCAGCAGTTACGGGTGGGATACGCAGTATTTT
CASSYGWDTQYF
>TRBD2|TRBV3-1|TRBJ2-7|many
TGTGCCAGCAGCTCCGGGACTAGCGGGCCCTACGAGCAGTACTTC
CASSSGTSGPYEQYF
>TRBD2|TRBV6-4|TRBJ2-2|.
TGTGCCAGCAGTGACTCGGGCGGGAGCCCCGGGGAGCTGTTTTTT
CASSDSGGSPGELFF
>TRBD1|TRBV12-3/TRBV12-4|TRBJ2-1|.
TGTGCCAGCAGAAAGACAGGGGGCATCTCCTACAATGAGCAGTTCTTC
CASRKTGGISYNEQFF
>TRBD2|TRBV15|TRBJ2-7|few
TGTGCCACCAGCAGGGTGGCGGGGGCCTACGAGCAGTACTTC
CATSRVAGAYEQYF
>TRBD1|TRBV6-5|TRBJ2-1|few
TGTGCCAGCAGTTACCCCGACAGGGGGCCCCGAGCGGGAATCGCTGAGCAGTTCTTC
CASSYPDRGPRAGIAEQFF